This TCR beta chain derives from a study of T cell responses to AZD1222 COVID-19 vaccine. V lost 9 bases and J lost 3, with 9 bases in between. Germline CDR1 reads LNHDA; CDR2 reads SQIVND (reference sequence). The CDR3 contains 11 residues. Libraries were prepared by immunoSEQ multiplex PCR; TCRdb keeps only in-frame clonotypes and omits some of them. The sample has 130,000 or so clones, around 80% seen once; the top ten hold about 27%. This specimen was peripheral blood, taken 28 days after the second AZD1222 dose. The clonotype was recovered from an adult who received the AZD1222 COVID-19 vaccine. The chain couples TRBV19 to TRBJ2-7, with unresolved D. CDR3 nucleotide sequence: TGTGCCAGCCGGGCCGACTACGAGCAGTACTTC. Its protein product is CASRADYEQYF.